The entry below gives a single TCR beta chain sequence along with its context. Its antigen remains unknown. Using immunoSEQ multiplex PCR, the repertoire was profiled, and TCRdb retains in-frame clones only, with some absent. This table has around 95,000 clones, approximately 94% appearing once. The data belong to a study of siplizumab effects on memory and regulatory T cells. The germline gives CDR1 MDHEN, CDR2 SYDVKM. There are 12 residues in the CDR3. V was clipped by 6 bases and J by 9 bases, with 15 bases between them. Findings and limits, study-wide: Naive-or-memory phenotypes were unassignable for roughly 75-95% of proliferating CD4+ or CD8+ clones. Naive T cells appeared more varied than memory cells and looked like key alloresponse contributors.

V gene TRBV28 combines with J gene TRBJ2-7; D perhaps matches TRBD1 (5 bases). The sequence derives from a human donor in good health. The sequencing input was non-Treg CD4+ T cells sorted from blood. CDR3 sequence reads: CASRGPVRVQYF. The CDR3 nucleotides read TGTGCCAGCAGGGGGCCGGTTCGAGTGCAGTACTTC. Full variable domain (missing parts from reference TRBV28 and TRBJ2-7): DVKVTQSSRYLVKRTGEKVFLECVQDMDHENMFWYRQDPGLGLRLIYFSYDVKMKEKGDIPEGYSVSREKKERFSLILESASTNQTSMYLCASRGPVRVQYFGPGTRLTVT.